Below are 15 T cell receptor beta chains sequenced from a single sample in a study of shared clonotypes between healthy human individuals. Repertoires were generated with immunoSEQ multiplex PCR, while TCRdb's copy carries only in-frame clones and drops some. The sample lists more than 1 million clones; about 80% were seen once. The sequenced sample consisted of memory CD4+ T cells from PBMCs. Regarding subset: CD45RA-negative fraction. These receptors all come from a man aged 18 to 30 in good health. Some clones in this sample may be carry-over from other donors' samples.

This clone was seen only once. CDR3 residues: CASSIELAGGSTGELFF. The CDR3 coding sequence is TGTGCCAGTAGTATAGAGCTAGCGGGAGGGTCCACCGGGGAGCTGTTTTTT. The chain has TRBV19 and TRBJ2-2; the match to TRBD2 covers 12 bases. The CDR3 is made up of 17 amino acids. The V gene end was trimmed by 0 bases and the J gene end by 4 bases; junction bases not matched to a gene: 3. Germline loops: CDR1 LNHDA, CDR2 SQIVND (reference sequence).

Here the CDR3 DNA reads TGTGCCAGCAGCTCCCCCTCCTACGAGCAGTACTTC. Translation gives CASSSPSYEQYF. V usage is TRBV7-2 and J usage is TRBJ2-7, with D uncertain. The CDR3 has 12 amino acids. Trimming removed 4 bases at V and 0 bases at J, with 4 bases between. Germline CDR1 SGHTA, CDR2 FQGNSA.

The chain recombines TRBV5-1 with TRBJ2-5; 8 bases match TRBD1. Germline CDR1 is SGHRS and CDR2 is YFSETQ. The CDR3 runs 16 residues. The V gene end was trimmed by 4 bases and the J gene end by 1 base; junction bases not matched to a gene: 9. The CDR3 DNA sequence: TGCGCCAGCAGCAGGCGACGGGACAGGACCCAAGAGACCCAGTACTTC. Its protein product is CASSRRRDRTQETQYF.

With respect to this clone: A read error is possible here, since a much larger clone lies one base away. The gene calls are TRBV11-1 and TRBJ1-5; 10 positions agree with TRBD1. The CDR3 spans 13 residues. CDR1 SGHAT and CDR2 FQDESV come from the germline V gene (reference sequence). V dropped 4 bases and J dropped 6; count of bases not matched to a gene: 0. CDR3 amino acids: CASSWTGGQPQHF. CDR3 nucleotide sequence: TGTGCCAGCAGCTGGACAGGGGGTCAGCCCCAGCATTTT.

This chain uses TRBV28 with TRBJ1-5; possible D gene TRBD1, 5 bases. V lost 2 bases, J lost 8 bases, and 10 bases lay in between. The length of the CDR3 is 13 residues. Germline CDR1 MDHEN, CDR2 SYDVKM. The CDR3 nucleotides are TGTGCCAGCAGTTTAGCAGGGCTGAAGCCCCAGCATTTT. Protein product: CASSLAGLKPQHF.

The rearrangement uses TRBV28 and TRBJ2-2; D not certain. The CDR3 has 13 amino acids. Germline V gene sequence: CDR1 MDHEN, CDR2 SYDVKM. Trimming took off 3 bases at V and 6 bases at J, with 8 bases between the two ends. The CDR3 DNA follows: TGTGCCAGCAGTTTGGTTAGTCCCGGGGAGCTGTTTTTT. Amino acid sequence: CASSLVSPGELFF. The full variable domain, completed using reference TRBV28 and TRBJ2-2, is DVKVTQSSRYLVKRTGEKVFLECVQDMDHENMFWYRQDPGLGLRLIYFSYDVKMKEKGDIPEGYSVSREKKERFSLILESASTNQTSMYLCASSLVSPGELFFGEGSRLTVL.

J is TRBJ2-5 and V is TRBV7-9; TRBD2 is a possible D gene (6 bases). The germline V and J ends were trimmed by 1 base and 3 bases, with 9 bases remaining between them. There are 14 residues in the CDR3. Looked up from germline, CDR1 is SEHNR and CDR2 is FQNEAQ (reference sequence). The CDR3 coding sequence is TGTGCCAGCAGCTTAGTAGGCGGGGAAGAGACCCAGTACTTC. Translation gives CASSLVGGEETQYF.

This clone was recorded a few times. The same CDR3 can be traced to other DNA sequences in this sample. The gene calls are TRBV11-3 and TRBJ2-5; no definite D call. The ends were cut back, 1 base at V and 2 bases at J, with 5 bases in the middle. This CDR3 has 13 amino acids. Germline CDR1 is SGHNT and CDR2 is YENEEA. DNA for the CDR3: TGTGCCAGCAGCTTAGGTGGGCAAGAGACCCAGTACTTC. Protein product: CASSLGGQETQYF.

This clone was seen a single time. The chain combines TRBV5-8 with TRBJ1-2, with D unclear. With 4 bases removed from V and 4 bases from J, the gap between germline ends came to 11 bases. CDR1 is SGHTS and CDR2 is YDEGEE in the germline V gene. This CDR3 comprises 13 residues. The CDR3 sequence is CASSAAWIYGYTF. The CDR3 nucleotides read TGTGCCAGCAGCGCGGCGTGGATCTATGGCTACACCTTC.

This clone has a count of ten or more. The chain recombines TRBV9 with TRBJ1-5, with 9 nucleotides matching TRBD1. Per the germline V gene, CDR1 is SGDLS and CDR2 is YYNGEE. Unmatched junction bases numbered 6, after V lost 3 bases and J lost 5 bases. The CDR3 is 15 residues long. This CDR3 reads CASSAGQGGDQPQHF. The CDR3 DNA follows: TGTGCCAGCAGCGCGGGACAGGGAGGGGATCAGCCCCAGCATTTT.

The V and J genes are TRBV19 and TRBJ2-1; D possibly corresponds to TRBD2 (5 bases). This CDR3 spans 18 amino acids. V lost 4 bases to trimming and J lost 0 bases, with 19 bases between them. Germline lookup yields CDR1 LNHDA and CDR2 SQIVND (reference sequence). The CDR3 nucleotides read TGTGCCAGTAGTAATCCAATTGGAGCGGAGAGCTCCTACAATGAGCAGTTCTTC. The encoded protein is CASSNPIGAESSYNEQFF.

The chain recombines TRBV9 with TRBJ2-1; no firm D call. CDR1 and CDR2 from the germline V gene are SGDLS and YYNGEE. The V and J ends lost 0 bases and 9 bases respectively, with 13 bases between them. The CDR3 is 14 residues long. CDR3 in DNA: TGTGCCAGCAGCGTAGTATCTAGTAGGGTTGAGCAGTTCTTC. This sequence encodes CASSVVSSRVEQFF.

The chain links TRBV11-2 to TRBJ1-1; D is possibly TRBD1 (5 bases). The CDR3 loop spans 14 amino acids. Germline values: CDR1 SGHAT, CDR2 FQNNGV. Trimming stripped 0 bases from V and 1 base from J, with 6 bases between. The CDR3 DNA sequence: TGTGCCAGCAGCTTAGAAGGGGAGAACACTGAAGCTTTCTTT. Residues: CASSLEGENTEAFF.

The chain couples TRBV2 to TRBJ2-3; 10 bases line up with TRBD1. The CDR3 is 15 residues long. The trim removed 4 bases at V and 5 bases at J, leaving 6 bases unmatched. The germline CDR1 and CDR2 sequences are SNHLY and FYNNEI. The CDR3 sequence is CASSGRQGAKDTQYF. The CDR3 region has the DNA TGTGCCAGCAGTGGACGACAGGGGGCAAAAGATACGCAGTATTTT.

About this clone: The identical CDR3 is also encoded by other nucleotide sequences in the sample. The chain employs TRBV20-1 and TRBJ2-7; D possibly corresponds to TRBD1 (5 bases). V lost 3 bases to trimming and J lost 6 bases, with 6 bases between them. The CDR3 is 10 residues long. Germline V gene sequence: CDR1 DFQATT, CDR2 SNEGSKA (reference sequence). CDR3 nucleotide sequence: TGCAGTGCTAGTAGGGGCGAGCAGTACTTC. It translates to CSASRGEQYF.